The T cell receptor beta chain described here comes from a study of T cell changes during pregnancy in multiple sclerosis. Libraries were prepared by immunoSEQ multiplex PCR; TCRdb keeps only in-frame clonotypes and omits some of them. The sample yields tens of thousands of clones, 90% to 95% seen once. This clone is a singleton in its sample. Germline CDR1 and CDR2: MDHEN and SYDVKM. The CDR3 has 14 residues. The germline V and J ends were trimmed by 7 bases and 0 bases, with 13 bases remaining between them. This clonotype was obtained from a female donor in good health, enrolled as a control in a pregnancy study. The chain carries TRBV28 and TRBJ2-7; D not certain. This specimen was peripheral blood, taken in the third trimester of pregnancy. The CDR3 here is CASNGGGNSYEQYF. The DNA for the CDR3 is TGTGCCAGCAACGGTGGCGGAAACTCCTACGAGCAGTACTTC.